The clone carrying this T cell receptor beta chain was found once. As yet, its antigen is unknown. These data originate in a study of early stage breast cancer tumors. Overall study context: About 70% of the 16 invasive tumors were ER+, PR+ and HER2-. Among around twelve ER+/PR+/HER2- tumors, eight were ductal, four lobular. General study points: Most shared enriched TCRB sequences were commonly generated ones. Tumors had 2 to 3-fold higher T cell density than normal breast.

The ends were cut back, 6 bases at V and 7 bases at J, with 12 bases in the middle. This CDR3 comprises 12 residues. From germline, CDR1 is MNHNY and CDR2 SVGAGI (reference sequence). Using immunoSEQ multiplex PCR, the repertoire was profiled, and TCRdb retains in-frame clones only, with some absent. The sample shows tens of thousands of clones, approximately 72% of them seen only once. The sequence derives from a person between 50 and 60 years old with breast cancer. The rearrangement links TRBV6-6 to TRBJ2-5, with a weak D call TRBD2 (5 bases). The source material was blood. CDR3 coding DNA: TGTGCCAGCAGCCCTCGGGATGCGACCCAGTACTTC. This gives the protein CASSPRDATQYF.